These 7 T cell receptor beta chains share one sample of origin, sequenced in a study of spatial heterogeneity in lung cancer. Study-level findings and limits: Tumors with more nonsynonymous mutations had more expanded intratumoral alpha and beta TCRs.

From the 5' RACE reads, TCRdb called clonotypes with MiXCR, one entry per CDR3 protein. The table lists 6,000 to 7,500 distinct CDR3 sequences, 13% to 15% of them singletons, with 9.8% in the top ten. Time point reported: sample taken at primary tumor resection. For these TCRs, the target antigens are not known. Sequenced material: lung tumor tissue, taken at surgery. The receptors originated from a male donor with early-stage non-small cell lung cancer.

On this clonotype itself: This beta chain represents an off-target read in a library built for alpha chains; its size is of limited meaning. The chain is built from TRBV10-3 and TRBJ2-7; tentative D call: TRBD1 (6 bases). V lost 8 bases and J 3 bases, leaving 11 bases between the germline ends. This CDR3 has 12 residues. Germline V lookup: CDR1 ENHRY, CDR2 SYGVKD. The CDR3: CAIGADSYEQYF. The CDR3 region has the DNA TGTGCCATCGGGGCGGACAGCTACGAGCAGTACTTC.

This clonotype was seen many times. As an off-target read in a library built for alpha chains, this beta chain has a frequency of little significance. The rearrangement uses TRBV12-3 or TRBV12-4 and TRBJ1-2, with TRBD1 matching over 10 bases. The length of the CDR3 is 13 residues. V dropped 3 bases and J dropped 8; count of bases not matched to a gene: 3. CDR3 sequence reads: CASSLTGGGGYTF. The CDR3 region has the DNA TGTGCCAGCAGTTTGACAGGGGGCGGGGGCTACACCTTC.

The table lists this clonotype with a few counts. As an off-target read in a library built for alpha chains, this beta chain has a frequency of little significance. The chain employs TRBV11-2 and TRBJ1-1; the D gene is possibly TRBD1 (6 bases). This CDR3 is 14 amino acids long. In germline, CDR1 is SGHAT, CDR2 FQNNGV. Deletions cut 0 bases from V and 5 bases from J, with 10 bases between. The CDR3 is CASSLERGGTEAFF. The CDR3 nucleotides read TGTGCCAGCAGCTTAGAAAGGGGGGGAACTGAAGCTTTCTTT.

This clonotype was counted ten times or more. Since it is a stray read in a library aimed at alpha chains, this beta chain has a size that is not meaningful. The rearrangement links TRBV7-9 to TRBJ1-1; TRBD1 is a possible D gene (6 bases). Germline V gene data show CDR1 as SEHNR and CDR2 as FQNEAQ (reference sequence). CDR3 length: 13 residues. V lost 4 bases and J lost 4, with 10 bases in between. CDR3 loop: CASSSRGATEAFF. CDR3 in DNA: TGTGCCAGCAGCTCGAGGGGGGCCACTGAAGCTTTCTTT. Combining the CDR3 with reference TRBV7-9 and TRBJ1-1 gives the whole variable domain DTGVSQNPRHKITKRGQNVTFRCDPISEHNRLYWYRQTLGQGPEFLTYFQNEAQLEKSRLLSDRFSAERPKGSFSTLEIQRTEQGDSAMYLCASSSRGATEAFFGQGTRLTVV.

This clonotype qualifies as medium-sized. This beta chain lies outside the target of a library built for alpha chains; its clone size means little. The chain uses TRBV29-1 and TRBJ2-2, with D possibly matching TRBD1 (6 bases). This CDR3 has 14 residues. Trimming took 5 bases from V and 7 from J, leaving 17 bases between them. The germline gives CDR1 SQVTM, CDR2 ANQGSEA. The CDR3 DNA is TGCAGCGTTTATAATGGACAGTCCGGCGGGGAGCTGTTTTTT. Its protein product is CSVYNGQSGGELFF.

This clonotype has only one observation. With the library built for alpha chains, this beta chain is off target and its frequency is not meaningful. The rearrangement uses TRBV4-3 and TRBJ1-4; no reliable D call. CDR3 length: 10 amino acids. CDR1 is LGHNA, CDR2 YSLEER, per germline. The V and J ends lost 0 bases and 17 bases respectively, with 7 bases between them. The DNA of the CDR3 is TGCGCCAGCAGCCAAGAAAACCTATTTTTT. Translation: CASSQENLFF.

The table lists this clonotype with a few counts. Since the library was made to target alpha chains, this beta chain is a stray read and its abundance is not meaningful. This rearrangement joins TRBV7-9 to TRBJ2-1; no clear D. This CDR3 region has 12 residues. Trimming cost V 0 bases and J 9 bases, with 6 bases left between them. CDR1 is SEHNR and CDR2 is FQNEAQ in the germline V gene (reference sequence). The CDR3 DNA is TGTGCCAGCAGCTTAGCGGCCGGTGAGCAGTTCTTC. It encodes CASSLAAGEQFF.